These 21 T cell receptor beta chains came from one sample sequenced in a study of blood T cell repertoires in COVID-19. Clones were sequenced by immunoSEQ multiplex PCR, and TCRdb holds only the in-frame ones, with some missing. The table lists approximately 210,000 clones, approximately 82% of them singletons. The sample comprised peripheral blood. These receptors were collected from a woman between 35 and 50 years old with acute or convalescent COVID-19.

This chain joins TRBV24-1 and TRBJ2-1, with TRBD1 as a possible D gene (5 bases). This CDR3 is built from 13 residues. CDR1 is KGHDR, CDR2 SFDVKD, per germline. V gave up 4 bases and J gave up 9 bases, with 12 bases separating them. CDR3 bases: TGTGCCACCAGTGACCCAGGGTTTACTGAGCAGTTCTTC. Translated: CATSDPGFTEQFF.

The V call is TRBV7-9, the J call TRBJ2-3; tentative D call: TRBD2 (5 bases). V lost 1 base to trimming and J lost 2 bases, with 16 bases between them. In germline, CDR1 is SEHNR, CDR2 FQNEAQ (reference sequence). CDR3 length: 17 residues. The CDR3 here is CASSLGAGQDNTDTQYF. In nucleotides, the CDR3 is TGTGCCAGCAGCTTAGGGGCGGGCCAAGACAACACAGATACGCAGTATTTT.

The chain has TRBV5-4 and TRBJ2-2; D not certain. Germline-derived CDR1 and CDR2 are SGHNT and YYREEE (reference sequence). The CDR3 sequence is 15 residues long. V gave up 4 bases and J gave up 8 bases, with 18 bases separating them. In DNA, the CDR3 is TGTGCCAGCAGCACAGACATCGACCTGGTAGGGGAGCTGTTTTTT. Translated, it gives CASSTDIDLVGELFF.

The gene calls are TRBV13 and TRBJ1-4, with no clear D. Germline V gene lookup returns CDR1 PRHDT and CDR2 FYEKMQ (reference sequence). CDR3 length equals 13 residues. V shed 3 bases and J shed 3 bases, with 5 bases lying between them. CDR3 loop: CASSFQANEKLFF. CDR3 coding DNA: TGTGCCAGCAGCTTCCAGGCTAATGAAAAACTGTTTTTT.

This clone was observed many times. The rearrangement links TRBV19 to TRBJ1-2; no definite D call. Germline CDR1 reads LNHDA; CDR2 reads SQIVND (reference sequence). Trimming pared 8 bases from V and 7 bases from J, leaving 23 bases between. This CDR3 has 15 amino acids. The CDR3: CASSQETGLGRGYTF. In DNA form, the CDR3 reads TGTGCCAGTTCCCAAGAGACGGGGTTGGGTCGTGGCTACACCTTC.

This chain connects TRBV9 to TRBJ2-1; TRBD1 agrees at 8 bases. The J segment lost 7 bases and the V segment lost 3 bases, leaving 9 bases of the junction unmatched. Per the germline V gene, CDR1 is SGDLS and CDR2 is YYNGEE. The CDR3 is 15 amino acids. The CDR3 protein is CASSARQGAGNEQFF. CDR3 DNA: TGTGCCAGCAGCGCTCGGCAGGGGGCAGGAAATGAGCAGTTCTTC.

The rearrangement joins TRBV6-1 to TRBJ2-3; D is ambiguous. Trimming took 0 bases from V and 2 from J, leaving 15 bases between them. The CDR3 is 17 residues long. In germline, CDR1 is MNHNS, CDR2 SASEGT. The CDR3 DNA reads TGTGCCAGCAGTGAAGCACCCGCTTTGTGGGCCACAGATACGCAGTATTTT. It specifies CASSEAPALWATDTQYF.

This clone was picked up a small number of times. The chain employs TRBV29-1 and TRBJ2-7; 13 bases line up with TRBD2. Germline assignment: CDR1 SQVTM and CDR2 ANQGSEA. The junction had 4 bases not matched to a gene; V was cut back by 1 base and J by 1 base. The CDR3 runs 16 residues. This chain's CDR3 is CSVEGLAGGISYEQYF. In DNA, the CDR3 is TGCAGCGTTGAAGGACTAGCGGGAGGCATATCCTACGAGCAGTACTTC.

This clone has just one count. The rearrangement links TRBV11-2 to TRBJ1-2; D possibly corresponds to TRBD1 (5 bases). Germline CDR1 SGHAT, CDR2 FQNNGV. V lost 1 base and J lost 4, with 10 bases in between. The CDR3 spans 14 residues. The CDR3 bases are TGTGCCAGCAGCTTAGGGTACAGGACCTATGGCTACACCTTC. This translates into CASSLGYRTYGYTF.

The chain is built from TRBV5-1 and TRBJ1-4; tentative D call: TRBD1 (5 bases). The ends were cut back, 7 bases at V and 7 bases at J, with 23 bases in the middle. The germline CDR1 and CDR2 sequences are SGHRS and YFSETQ. This CDR3 comprises 16 residues. CDR3 in amino acids: CASRPGLIDPGEKLFF. CDR3 sequence (DNA): TGCGCCAGCCGCCCGGGACTTATCGACCCGGGTGAAAAACTGTTTTTT.

This chain joins TRBV18 and TRBJ1-1; possible D gene TRBD1, 5 bases. V was trimmed by 4 bases and J by 2 bases, leaving 11 bases between them. There are 14 residues in the CDR3. Germline V gene sequence: CDR1 KGHSH, CDR2 LQKENI. The CDR3 region is CASSLSGANTEAFF. CDR3 DNA sequence: TGTGCCAGCTCACTAAGCGGGGCCAACACTGAAGCTTTCTTT.

With respect to this clone: Other DNA sequences of this sample code for an identical CDR3. V and J are TRBV18 and TRBJ1-1, with 9 bases lining up with TRBD1. With V trimmed by 4 bases and J by 5 bases, 5 bases remained unmatched. This CDR3 is built from 14 residues. The germline V gene has CDR1 KGHSH and CDR2 LQKENI. CDR3 in amino acids: CASSLDRGGTEAFF. The DNA of the CDR3 is TGTGCCAGCTCACTCGACAGGGGGGGAACTGAAGCTTTCTTT.

The sample holds one count of this clone. The chain combines TRBV18 with TRBJ1-3, with a possible D match to TRBD1 (6 bases). Trimming pared 1 base from V and 7 bases from J, leaving 11 bases between. The germline V gene has CDR1 KGHSH and CDR2 LQKENI. The CDR3 sequence is 14 residues long. CDR3 sequence (DNA): TGTGCCAGCTCACCACGACAGGTCCCGAACACCATATATTTT. This gives the protein CASSPRQVPNTIYF.

This clone came up once. The chain links TRBV30 to TRBJ1-4, with TRBD1 matching 9 bases. With 2 bases clipped from V and 7 bases from J, the junction kept 8 bases outside the gene matches. This CDR3 has 15 residues. From germline, CDR1 is GTSNPN and CDR2 SVGIG (reference sequence). CDR3 in DNA: TGTGCCTGGAGTAAGGGGGGACAGGGAGGTGAAAAACTGTTTTTT. Amino acids: CAWSKGGQGGEKLFF.

The chain couples TRBV2 to TRBJ2-1, with D hard to call. Germline loops: CDR1 SNHLY, CDR2 FYNNEI. The CDR3 runs to 13 residues. Trimming shortened V by 7 bases and J by 7 bases, and 14 bases separated the two germline ends. CDR3 in amino acids: CASNFLLGNEQFF. CDR3 nucleotides: TGTGCCAGCAACTTCCTTCTAGGAAATGAGCAGTTCTTC.

This chain connects TRBV7-6 to TRBJ2-1; D possibly corresponds to TRBD1 (6 bases). Germline V gene lookup returns CDR1 SGHVS and CDR2 FNYEAQ. The CDR3 has 18 amino acids. V was trimmed by 1 base and J by 3 bases, leaving 19 bases between them. The CDR3 DNA follows: TGTGCCAGCAGCTTAGAGCCCCCCCGCAGGGGCGGCTACAATGAGCAGTTCTTC. Translation: CASSLEPPRRGGYNEQFF.

This clone has a handful of counts. The chain combines TRBV14 with TRBJ1-1, with 7 bases aligning to TRBD1. Germline lookup yields CDR1 SGHDN and CDR2 FVKESK. This CDR3 is 15 amino acids long. J gave up 3 bases and V 4 bases, and 8 bases lay outside the gene matches. The CDR3 DNA is TGTGCCAGCAGCCGGGTGACAGGGAGATACACTGAAGCTTTCTTT. Translation gives CASSRVTGRYTEAFF.

The rearrangement links TRBV5-8 to TRBJ1-4; a weak D match, TRBD1 (5 bases). Trimming took off 4 bases at V and 3 bases at J, with 16 bases between the two ends. CDR3 size: 16 residues. The germline CDR1 and CDR2 sequences are SGHTS and YDEGEE. CDR3 bases: TGTGCCAGCAGCAGTGGTAGGGGTTGGTCTAATGAAAAACTGTTTTTT. As protein: CASSSGRGWSNEKLFF. Full variable domain (missing parts from reference TRBV5-8 and TRBJ1-4): EAGVTQSPTHLIKTRGQQATLRCSPISGHTSVYWYQQALGLGLQFLLWYDEGEERNRGNFPPRFSGRQFPNYSSELNVNALELEDSALYLCASSSGRGWSNEKLFFGSGTQLSVL.

The CDR3 DNA reads as TGTGCCAGCAGTTTACCGAGCAACACTGAAGCTTTCTTT. This sequence encodes CASSLPSNTEAFF. V usage is TRBV12-3 or TRBV12-4 and J usage is TRBJ1-1; D ambiguous. The CDR3 covers 13 residues. V gave up 2 bases and J gave up 2 bases, with 6 bases separating them.

The chain employs TRBV27 and TRBJ1-2; TRBD1 is a possible D gene (6 bases). Germline CDR1 and CDR2: MNHEY and SMNVEV (reference sequence). The CDR3 loop spans 17 amino acids. The ends were cut back, 5 bases at V and 2 bases at J, with 21 bases in the middle. CDR3 DNA sequence: TGTGCCAGCAGTATCACAGGGATCACCCATCCCAACTATGGCTACACCTTC. It encodes CASSITGITHPNYGYTF.

V gene TRBV9 combines with J gene TRBJ2-7, with TRBD2 matching over 10 bases. The V and J ends lost 0 bases and 4 bases, in that order; junction bases with no gene match: 4. This CDR3 is 15 amino acids long. Germline values: CDR1 SGDLS, CDR2 YYNGEE. The CDR3 DNA follows: TGTGCCAGCAGCGTAGGCCTAGCGGGAGCTTACGAGCAGTACTTC. Its protein product is CASSVGLAGAYEQYF.